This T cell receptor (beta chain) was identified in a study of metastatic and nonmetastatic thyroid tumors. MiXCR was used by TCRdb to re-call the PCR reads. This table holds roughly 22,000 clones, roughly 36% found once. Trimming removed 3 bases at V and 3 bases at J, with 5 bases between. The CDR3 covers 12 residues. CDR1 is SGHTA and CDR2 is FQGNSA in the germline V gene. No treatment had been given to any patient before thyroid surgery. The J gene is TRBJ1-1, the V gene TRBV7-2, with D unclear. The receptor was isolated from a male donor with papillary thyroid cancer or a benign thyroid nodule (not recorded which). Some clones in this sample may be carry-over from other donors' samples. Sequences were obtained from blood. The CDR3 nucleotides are TGTGCCAGCAGCTTTACCGACACTGAAGCTTTCTTT. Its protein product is CASSFTDTEAFF.